These 30 T cell receptor beta chains share one sample of origin, sequenced in a study of OX40 agonist ivuxolimab in advanced cancers. The data were produced by immunoSEQ multiplex PCR, yet TCRdb's version contains in-frame clones alone and is incomplete. The table includes about 66,000 clones, roughly 80% detected once. The material sequenced was CD4+ or CD8+ T cells sorted from blood, taken in a trial of the OX40 agonist ivuxolimab. The receptor set was obtained from an adult with an advanced solid tumor such as melanoma, head and neck, liver or kidney cancer.

This chain connects TRBV6-6 to TRBJ2-2; tentative D call: TRBD2 (5 bases). Germline assignment: CDR1 MNHNY and CDR2 SVGAGI (reference sequence). V dropped 6 bases and J dropped 5 bases, with 16 bases sitting between them. This CDR3 spans 15 amino acids. The CDR3 bases are TGTGCCAGCAGGCCCCCGGGGTTCTGGACCGGGGAGCTGTTTTTT. This codes for CASRPPGFWTGELFF.

The chain uses TRBV4-1 and TRBJ2-3; 13 positions match TRBD2. The J segment lost 5 bases and the V segment lost 3 bases, leaving 8 bases of the junction unmatched. Germline V gene data show CDR1 as MGHRA and CDR2 as YSYEKL. The CDR3 is 17 amino acids. CDR3 DNA: TGCGCCAGCAGCCAGGATCCGGGACTAGCGGGGAAAGATACGCAGTATTTT. Translation gives CASSQDPGLAGKDTQYF.

J is TRBJ1-2 and V is TRBV28; no clear D gene. The CDR3 contains 15 residues. V was clipped by 1 base and J by 4 bases, with 13 bases between them. Germline assignment: CDR1 MDHEN and CDR2 SYDVKM. The CDR3 reads CASSLSTQWGYGYTF. CDR3 DNA sequence: TGTGCCAGCAGTTTATCCACACAGTGGGGCTATGGCTACACCTTC.

This chain connects TRBV11-2 to TRBJ2-5, with TRBD1 identical over 7 bases. From germline, CDR1 is SGHAT and CDR2 FQNNGV. V lost 4 bases to trimming and J lost 0 bases; unmatched junction nucleotides: 2. This CDR3 has 14 amino acids. The chain's CDR3 is CASSSQGYQETQYF. For the CDR3, the DNA is TGTGCCAGCAGCTCACAGGGGTACCAAGAGACCCAGTACTTC.

The chain joins TRBV4-1 to TRBJ2-1; D could derive from TRBD1 or TRBD2 (6 bases each). Trimming took off 0 bases at V and 0 bases at J, with 9 bases between the two ends. CDR3 size: 16 residues. Germline CDR1 and CDR2: MGHRA and YSYEKL. CDR3 protein: CASSQDEGGSYNEQFF. The CDR3, as DNA: TGCGCCAGCAGCCAAGATGAGGGGGGCTCCTACAATGAGCAGTTCTTC.

V is TRBV9 and J is TRBJ2-3; TRBD2 aligns across 8 bases. V shed 0 bases and J 0 bases; nucleotides not matched to a gene: 3. Germline V gene data show CDR1 as SGDLS and CDR2 as YYNGEE. This CDR3 is 16 amino acids long. The CDR3 nucleotides are TGTGCCAGCAGCGTAGTCGAGCGGGGGAGCACAGATACGCAGTATTTT. This gives the protein CASSVVERGSTDTQYF. The full variable domain, its missing parts supplied by reference TRBV9 and TRBJ2-3, is DSGVTQTPKHLITATGQRVTLRCSPRSGDLSVYWYQQSLDQGLQFLIQYYNGEERAKGNILERFSAQQFPDLHSELNLSSLELGDSALYFCASSVVERGSTDTQYFGPGTRLTVL.

This chain uses TRBV29-1 with TRBJ2-7; possibly TRBD1 for D (5 bases). Trimming took off 4 bases at V and 2 bases at J, with 21 bases between the two ends. Germline V gene lookup returns CDR1 SQVTM and CDR2 ANQGSEA. The CDR3 length is 16 residues. The CDR3 DNA is TGCAGCGTTGTATCTGGGTGGGCAGGGCCCACCTACGAGCAGTACTTC. Translating gives CSVVSGWAGPTYEQYF.

The gene calls are TRBV28 and TRBJ1-1; D unclear. V gave up 2 bases and J gave up 1 base, with 8 bases separating them. CDR3 size: 14 residues. Germline V gene sequence: CDR1 MDHEN, CDR2 SYDVKM. Here the CDR3 DNA reads TGTGCCAGCAGTTTAGGAGGCAAGAACACTGAAGCTTTCTTT. Its protein product is CASSLGGKNTEAFF.

The chain links TRBV2 to TRBJ2-1; perhaps D is TRBD1 or TRBD2 (6 bases each). This CDR3 has 15 residues. Germline V lookup: CDR1 SNHLY, CDR2 FYNNEI. Trimming removed 6 bases at V and 0 bases at J, with 12 bases between. The CDR3 sequence: CASRRDTFSYNEQFF. The CDR3 region has the DNA TGTGCCAGCAGGCGGGACACATTCTCCTACAATGAGCAGTTCTTC.

The rearrangement links TRBV4-2 to TRBJ2-1, with TRBD2 matching 7 bases. The germline V gene has CDR1 LGHNA and CDR2 YNFKEQ. CDR3 size: 13 residues. J was trimmed by 9 bases and V by 4 bases; bases with no gene match: 6. The CDR3 DNA is TGTGCCAGCAGCCTCCTCAGGGAGGGTGAGCAGTTCTTC. Translation gives CASSLLREGEQFF.

The V gene is TRBV19, the J gene TRBJ1-5; D might be TRBD1 (6 bases). The V end lost 0 bases, the J end lost 7 bases, and 13 bases lay between the germline ends. Germline V lookup: CDR1 LNHDA, CDR2 SQIVND (reference sequence). The CDR3 covers 15 residues. Written as DNA, the CDR3 is TGTGCCAGTAGTATAGAAATACAGGGTTGGCAGCCCCAGCATTTT. Translating gives CASSIEIQGWQPQHF. The complete variable domain, with remaining parts taken from reference TRBV19 and TRBJ1-5, reads DGGITQSPKYLFRKEGQNVTLSCEQNLNHDAMYWYRQDPGQGLRLIYYSQIVNDFQKGDIAEGYSVSREKKESFPLTVTSAQKNPTAFYLCASSIEIQGWQPQHFGDGTRLSIL.

V usage is TRBV19 and J usage is TRBJ2-5; D is unclear. The germline gives CDR1 LNHDA, CDR2 SQIVND (reference sequence). The CDR3 consists of 14 residues. V was pared by 4 bases and J by 7 bases, with 16 bases between. CDR3 nucleotides: TGTGCCAGTAGTAGTCGAATAGGCGGAACGACCCAGTACTTC. The encoded protein is CASSSRIGGTTQYF.

The V and J genes are TRBV7-9 and TRBJ2-2, with D hard to call. Germline V gene data show CDR1 as SEHNR and CDR2 as FQNEAQ (reference sequence). The CDR3 covers 12 residues. Trimming left V 4 bases short and J 2 bases short, with 2 bases between. In DNA, the CDR3 is TGTGCCAGCAGCTACAACACCGGGGAGCTGTTTTTT. It translates to CASSYNTGELFF.

V and J are TRBV15 and TRBJ2-3, with TRBD2 identical over 9 bases. V lost 3 bases and J lost 2; bases outside the gene matches: 3. This CDR3 region has 15 residues. Germline V lookup: CDR1 LNHNV, CDR2 YYDKDF (reference sequence). The CDR3 bases are TGTGCCACCAGCAGGACTAGCGGCTACACAGATACGCAGTATTTT. Translating gives CATSRTSGYTDTQYF.

The chain recombines TRBV5-1 with TRBJ1-1; D gene uncertain. This CDR3 comprises 14 residues. V was trimmed by 0 bases and J by 4 bases, leaving 10 bases between them. CDR1 and CDR2 from the germline V gene are SGHRS and YFSETQ. CDR3 nucleotide sequence: TGCGCCAGCAGCTTGGACGCGGGAGGCACTGAAGCTTTCTTT. This encodes CASSLDAGGTEAFF.

This chain joins TRBV7-6 and TRBJ2-1; either TRBD1 or TRBD2 may supply D (5 bases each). The V gene lost 6 bases and the J gene lost 9 bases, with 15 bases spanning the gap. Germline values: CDR1 SGHVS, CDR2 FNYEAQ. There are 13 residues in the CDR3. The CDR3 DNA reads as TGTGCCAGCAGGGGGGTTGGTGTAGGTGAGCAGTTCTTC. Residues: CASRGVGVGEQFF. Looking up the rest from reference TRBV7-6 and TRBJ2-1 gives the full variable domain: GAGVSQSPRYKVTKRGQDVALRCDPISGHVSLYWYRQALGQGPEFLTYFNYEAQQDKSGLPNDRFSAERPEGSISTLTIQRTEQRDSAMYRCASRGVGVGEQFFGPGTRLTVL.

The chain couples TRBV11-3 to TRBJ1-1; D gene unclear. CDR3 length: 13 residues. V gave up 6 bases and J gave up 3 bases, with 11 bases separating them. The germline CDR1 and CDR2 sequences are SGHNT and YENEEA. CDR3 loop: CASSSQEDTEAFF. DNA of the CDR3: TGTGCCAGCAGTTCCCAGGAGGACACTGAAGCTTTCTTT.

The chain carries TRBV27 and TRBJ2-7; D remains ambiguous. CDR3 length: 15 residues. Germline assignment: CDR1 MNHEY and CDR2 SMNVEV (reference sequence). The V and J ends lost 8 bases and 0 bases respectively, with 17 bases between them. DNA for the CDR3: TGTGCCAGCGGAACCCCGGGCAGCAGCTCCTACGAGCAGTACTTC. It translates to CASGTPGSSSYEQYF.

This clone appeared a few times. The chain combines TRBV15 with TRBJ1-1; 8 bases line up with TRBD1. Germline lookup yields CDR1 LNHNV and CDR2 YYDKDF (reference sequence). The V segment lost 1 base and the J segment 7 bases; nucleotides outside the gene matches: 5. This CDR3 is built from 14 residues. CDR3 sequence (DNA): TGTGCCACCAGCAGAGGCTCCGGACAGGGTGAAGCTTTCTTT. Its translation: CATSRGSGQGEAFF.

This sequence joins TRBV6-6 and TRBJ2-5; the match to TRBD2 covers 11 bases. The V segment lost 5 bases and the J segment 5 bases; nucleotides outside the gene matches: 4. Germline assignment: CDR1 MNHNY and CDR2 SVGAGI (reference sequence). This CDR3 region has 14 residues. CDR3 sequence (DNA): TGTGCCAGCAGTCGGACTAGCGGGCCGGAGACCCAGTACTTC. Its translation: CASSRTSGPETQYF.

The table lists this clone with a count of one. The chain joins TRBV5-5 to TRBJ1-2, with 7 bases fitting TRBD1. With 3 bases clipped from V and 5 bases from J, the junction kept 16 bases outside the gene matches. CDR1 and CDR2 (germline): SGHKS, YYEKEE (reference sequence). The CDR3 length is 17 residues. Here the CDR3 DNA reads TGTGCCAGCAGCTCCTCCATGGACCCGGGACAGAGATATGGCTACACCTTC. It translates to CASSSSMDPGQRYGYTF.

The V and J genes are TRBV5-1 and TRBJ1-6; D may be TRBD1 (6 bases). Germline V gene sequence: CDR1 SGHRS, CDR2 YFSETQ. This CDR3 contains 15 residues. Trimming took 4 bases from V and 10 from J, leaving 18 bases between them. The CDR3 loop is CASSSRDKLSSPLHF. CDR3 in DNA: TGCGCCAGCAGCAGCCGGGACAAGCTTTCCTCACCCCTCCACTTT.

The chain is built from TRBV13 and TRBJ1-3; D ambiguous. V lost 1 base to trimming and J lost 1 base, with 11 bases between them. Germline CDR1 PRHDT, CDR2 FYEKMQ (reference sequence). The CDR3 covers 16 residues. CDR3 sequence: CASSLEWGRSGNTIYF. The CDR3 DNA sequence: TGTGCCAGCAGCTTAGAATGGGGTCGTTCTGGAAACACCATATATTTT.

The chain joins TRBV10-1 to TRBJ1-1; D remains ambiguous. This CDR3 is built from 15 residues. Per the germline V gene, CDR1 is WNHNN and CDR2 is SYGVQD (reference sequence). Trimming stripped 6 bases from V and 2 bases from J, with 16 bases between. CDR3 sequence (DNA): TGCGCCAGCAGCCCTTCTTCGGCGGGAAACACTGAAGCTTTCTTT. As protein: CASSPSSAGNTEAFF.

V and J are TRBV5-4 and TRBJ2-2, with D unresolved. Germline V gives CDR1 SGHNT, CDR2 YYREEE (reference sequence). This CDR3 comprises 16 residues. Trimming cost V 6 bases and J 4 bases, with 19 bases left between them. The CDR3 sequence is CASNPLGPRSTGELFF. In DNA form, the CDR3 reads TGTGCCAGCAACCCCCTGGGCCCGAGGAGCACCGGGGAGCTGTTTTTT.

The V and J genes are TRBV6-5 and TRBJ1-5, with TRBD1 matching over 7 bases. This CDR3 region has 15 residues. V was pared by 5 bases and J by 7 bases, with 11 bases of the junction left unmatched. CDR1 is MNHEY, CDR2 SVGAGI, per germline. The DNA of the CDR3 is TGTGCCAGCAGTCGAAGGGCAGGGACAGAACAGCCCCAGCATTTT. Its translation: CASSRRAGTEQPQHF.

The count of this clone is one. The chain is built from TRBV5-1 and TRBJ1-1; TRBD1 matches 7 bases. The CDR3 is 14 residues long. V lost 2 bases to trimming and J lost 1 base; unmatched junction nucleotides: 2. Looked up from germline, CDR1 is SGHRS and CDR2 is YFSETQ. CDR3 sequence: CASSLQGQNTEAFF. The CDR3 DNA reads TGCGCCAGCAGCTTACAGGGGCAGAACACTGAAGCTTTCTTT.

The J gene is TRBJ1-1, the V gene TRBV7-9; 9 bases line up with TRBD1. Germline trimming cut 5 bases from V and 6 bases from J; bases unmatched to any gene: 4. The CDR3 is made up of 13 amino acids. The germline CDR1 and CDR2 sequences are SEHNR and FQNEAQ (reference sequence). The CDR3 sequence: CASSPTGGAEAFF. As DNA, the CDR3 is TGTGCCAGCAGCCCGACAGGGGGTGCTGAAGCTTTCTTT. The whole variable domain, remainder taken from reference TRBV7-9 and TRBJ1-1, is DTGVSQNPRHKITKRGQNVTFRCDPISEHNRLYWYRQTLGQGPEFLTYFQNEAQLEKSRLLSDRFSAERPKGSFSTLEIQRTEQGDSAMYLCASSPTGGAEAFFGQGTRLTVV.

The rearrangement uses TRBV6-5 and TRBJ1-5; 8 bases are a match to TRBD1. The V gene end was trimmed by 6 bases and the J gene end by 3 bases; junction bases not matched to a gene: 1. The CDR3 spans 13 residues. The germline V gene encodes CDR1 MNHEY and CDR2 SVGAGI. CDR3 coding DNA: TGTGCCAGCAGGGACAGGGTCAATCAGCCCCAGCATTTT. It encodes CASRDRVNQPQHF.

The chain recombines TRBV7-3 with TRBJ2-2; 10 bases agree with TRBD1. The ends lost 6 bases at V and 5 bases at J; junction bases unmatched: 6. The CDR3 runs to 15 residues. CDR1 and CDR2 from the germline V gene are SGHTA and FQGTGA. The CDR3 spells CASRRQGQGTGELFF. The CDR3 DNA sequence: TGTGCCAGCAGACGACAGGGACAGGGGACCGGGGAGCTGTTTTTT.